A selection of T cell receptor beta chains follows, all from one sample in a study of T-cell reconstitution after alpha-beta-depleted transplantation in children. TCRdb passed the PCR reads through MiXCR, listing each CDR3 protein once. The table has 90,000 to 120,000 distinct CDR3 sequences, 5% to 8% seen once. Sequencing was performed on PBMCs, mostly from graft donor cells, taken 360 days after TCRalphabeta/CD19-depleted stem cell transplant. The receptors shown here come from a male patient aged 2-15 years who had a stem cell transplant for acute lymphoblastic leukemia, so the T cells may come from the graft donor. Each CDR3 is given with its conserved first and last residue. A D gene is named only where the DNA matches it firmly. Where a row states a size, it is once, few, many or the class of an expanded clone; other rows omit it.

TRBJ2-7,many,TRBV20-1,.,TGCAGTGCTAGGCCAGAGGGCTCCTACGAGCAGTACTTC,CSARPEGSYEQYF
TRBJ2-5,.,TRBV15,.,TGTGCCACCAGCAAAGGGGCAGGAGGGGGAGAGACCCAGTACTTC,CATSKGAGGGETQYF
TRBJ2-5,many,TRBV28,.,TGTGCCAGCAGTTTTATCAGGGGGGCAGAGACCCAGTACTTC,CASSFIRGAETQYF
TRBJ2-7,.,TRBV19,.,TGTGCCACCGGGACACCAAGCTCCTACGAGCAGTACTTC,CATGTPSSYEQYF
TRBJ2-3,many,TRBV10-3,.,TGTGCCATCAGGGGACTTTTTCCCACAGATACGCAGTATTTT,CAIRGLFPTDTQYF
TRBJ2-7,many,TRBV7-9,.,TGTGCCAGCAGTCCCCGAGGGGGGGCAACCTACGAGCAGTACTTC,CASSPRGGATYEQYF
TRBJ2-7,many,TRBV7-2,.,TGTGCCAGCAGCCCCGGAAGGGTGCAATACGAGCAGTACTTC,CASSPGRVQYEQYF
TRBJ2-5,few,TRBV20-1,.,TGCAGTGCTAGATCCAGGATGAGAGAGACCCAGTACTTC,CSARSRMRETQYF
TRBJ2-2,many,TRBV9,.,TGTGCCAGCAGCGTAGCTCAAACCGGGGAGAATACCGGGGAGCTGTTTTTT,CASSVAQTGENTGELFF
TRBJ2-1,many,TRBV29-1,TRBD2,TGCAGCGTTCCTGGGGTAGCGGGCTTTCGTTACAATGAGCAGTTCTTC,CSVPGVAGFRYNEQFF
TRBJ2-2,many,TRBV11-2,.,TGTGCCAGCAGCCGGCTTGCCGGGGAGCTGTTTTTT,CASSRLAGELFF
TRBJ1-1,many,TRBV6-5,TRBD1,TGTGCCAGCAGTTACGGGGCAGGGGGTGGAACTGAAGCTTTCTTT,CASSYGAGGGTEAFF
TRBJ1-3,.,TRBV6-1,TRBD1,TGTGCCAGCAAACACAGGGGACTTGGAAACACCATATATTTT,CASKHRGLGNTIYF
TRBJ2-7,many,TRBV5-1,.,TGCGCCAGCAGCTGGGACGTCGTTAGAGGCTCCTACGAGCAGTACTTC,CASSWDVVRGSYEQYF
TRBJ1-5,.,TRBV27,TRBD1,TGTGCCAGCAGTTTAGCAGGGGGCGCGGGCAATCAGCCCCAGCATTTT,CASSLAGGAGNQPQHF
TRBJ2-7,many,TRBV9,.,TGTGCCAGCAGCGTAGGCGGCGGAACCTACGAGCAGTACTTC,CASSVGGGTYEQYF
TRBJ2-1,.,TRBV7-9,.,TGTGCCAGCAGCTTCGGGGACCCCGCAAGGCAGTTCTTC,CASSFGDPARQFF
TRBJ2-4,many,TRBV9,.,TGTGCCAGCAGCTATGGACCGCGACTAGCCAAAAACATTCAGTACTTC,CASSYGPRLAKNIQYF
TRBJ1-1,.,TRBV20-1,.,TGCAGTGCCTCTGATCTCTTTTTGAACACTGAAGCTTTCTTT,CSASDLFLNTEAFF
TRBJ1-6,.,TRBV11-2,.,TGTGCCAGCAGCTTAGACTGGCTGGGACACCGAAAGAGGAATTCACCCCTCCACTTT,CASSLDWLGHRKRNSPLHF
TRBJ2-1,many,TRBV7-9,.,TGTGCCAGCAGCTTACCGGAGGGACGGGCAGACAATGAGCAGTTCTTC,CASSLPEGRADNEQFF
TRBJ2-3,.,TRBV9,TRBD1,TGTGCCAGCAGCGTAGATGGACAGGGCGGAGATACGCAGTATTTT,CASSVDGQGGDTQYF
TRBJ1-5,few,TRBV15,.,TGTGCCACCAGCAGACAGGTCGGCAATCAGCCCCAGCATTTT,CATSRQVGNQPQHF
TRBJ2-3,few,TRBV7-6,.,TGTGCCAGCAGCCAGTACGGGGGCACAGATACGCAGTATTTT,CASSQYGGTDTQYF
TRBJ2-7,many,TRBV4-3,.,TGCGCCAGCAGCCAAGACGTGGGACCACCTTGGCCATACGAGCAGTACTTC,CASSQDVGPPWPYEQYF
TRBJ2-7,many,TRBV7-9,.,TGTGCCAGCAGCTTAGCCCACGAGCAGTACTTC,CASSLAHEQYF
TRBJ2-6,few,TRBV28,.,TGTGCCAGCACCCAAAGGGGGTTCTCTGGGGCCAACGTCCTGACTTTC,CASTQRGFSGANVLTF
TRBJ1-3,few,TRBV28,.,TGTGCCAGCACCCCTGGTCCGGGACCCAGAGGAAACACCATATATTTT,CASTPGPGPRGNTIYF
TRBJ2-5,many,TRBV7-3,.,TGTGCCAGCAGCCCCTCAAGGGGGGAGACCCAGTACTTC,CASSPSRGETQYF
TRBJ2-2,many,TRBV4-3,.,TGCGCCAGCGCGGCAGGCAGGGGCTACACCGGGGAGCTGTTTTTT,CASAAGRGYTGELFF
TRBJ2-7,many,TRBV11-2,.,TGTGCCAGCGCGACACTCGGCTACGAGCAGTACTTC,CASATLGYEQYF